This TCR beta chain was recovered during a study of T cell repertoires in cytomegalovirus infection. TCRdb re-called the reads through MiXCR, storing one row per CDR3 protein. The sample consists of some 170,000 distinct CDR3 sequences, about 18% of them appearing once. The CDR3 runs 15 residues. Per the germline V gene, CDR1 is SEHNR and CDR2 is FQNEAQ (reference sequence). Trimming took off 5 bases at V and 2 bases at J, with 14 bases between the two ends. This clonotype was counted only a few times. Its antigen is undetermined. Findings of the study overall: Dominating the ex vivo response were TCR beta clonotypes that were CMV-specific and HLA-C-restricted.

The sequenced sample consisted of CD8+ T cells from PBMCs. The origin of this receptor is a human donor in good health (CMV status not recorded). Some clones in this sample may be carry-over from other donors' samples. The chain joins TRBV7-9 to TRBJ2-3; TRBD2 is a possible D gene (5 bases). The CDR3 sequence: CASSPGRAITDTQYF. CDR3 DNA: TGTGCCAGCAGCCCTGGGCGGGCCATCACAGATACGCAGTATTTT.